These T cell receptor beta chains were read from a single sample in a study of T cell repertoires in ileal Crohn's disease. Assay used: immunoSEQ multiplex PCR; TCRdb lists only in-frame clones, some missing. Here the sample spans several thousand clones, 78% being singletons. The source material was CD4+ T cells sorted from the ileum. These receptors all stem from an adult with Crohn's disease. Each CDR3 is given with its conserved first and last residue. A D gene is named only where the DNA matches it firmly. A clone size is listed for some rows: how often the clone was seen (once, few, many), or a class if it is expanded.

TRBJ1-2	NA	TRBV16	few	CASSQFEQGNGYTF	TGTGCCAGCAGCCAATTTGAGCAGGGTAATGGCTACACCTTC
TRBJ1-1	NA	TRBV7-3	NA	CASSLRGANTEAFF	TGTGCCAGCAGCTTACGGGGAGCGAACACTGAAGCTTTCTTT
TRBJ2-3	TRBD1	TRBV30	NA	CAWTEKQGEGDTQYF	TGTGCCTGGACAGAAAAACAGGGGGAAGGGGATACGCAGTATTTT
TRBJ2-1	TRBD2	TRBV7-6	NA	CASSLYGGGGSSYNEQFF	TGTGCCAGCAGCTTATACGGCGGGGGGGGAAGCTCCTACAATGAGCAGTTCTTC
TRBJ1-4	NA	TRBV30	NA	CAWAQKGRENEKLFF	TGTGCCTGGGCCCAAAAAGGGAGGGAAAATGAAAAACTGTTTTTT
TRBJ2-5	NA	TRBV29-1	NA	CSVSRMEETQYF	TGCAGCGTTTCCCGGATGGAGGAGACCCAGTACTTC
TRBJ2-7	NA	TRBV29-1	NA	CSVEFYGGLSYEQYF	TGCAGCGTTGAGTTTTACGGGGGGCTCTCCTACGAGCAGTACTTC
TRBJ2-3	TRBD1	TRBV19	once	CASNQPGQGITDTQYF	TGTGCCAGTAATCAACCGGGACAGGGGATCACAGATACGCAGTATTTT
TRBJ1-4	TRBD1	TRBV5-4	few	CASSRGTGNNEKLFF	TGTGCCAGCAGCAGAGGGACAGGGAATAATGAAAAACTGTTTTTT
TRBJ1-4	NA	TRBV29-1	few	CSVSQDDGEKLFF	TGCAGCGTCTCTCAGGATGACGGAGAAAAACTGTTTTTT
TRBJ2-1	TRBD1	TRBV5-1	NA	CASSQNPGQSGGQFF	TGCGCCAGCAGCCAGAATCCGGGACAGTCAGGGGGGCAGTTCTTC
TRBJ1-5	TRBD1	TRBV30	once	CAWSGGQGDNQPQHF	TGTGCCTGGAGCGGCGGACAGGGGGATAATCAGCCCCAGCATTTT
TRBJ1-5	TRBD1	TRBV5-1	once	CASSSGQGDKGHSNQPQHF	TGCGCCAGCAGCTCCGGACAGGGGGATAAGGGGCATAGCAATCAGCCCCAGCATTTT
TRBJ1-2	TRBD1	TRBV2	NA	CASSWDRVDYGYTF	TGTGCCAGCAGTTGGGACAGGGTTGACTATGGCTACACCTTC
TRBJ2-1	TRBD2	TRBV4-1	NA	CASSQGMTAGGGNEQFF	TGCGCCAGCAGCCAAGGGATGACAGCGGGGGGTGGCAATGAGCAGTTCTTC
TRBJ2-3	TRBD2	TRBV19	NA	CASSRLAGTDTQYF	TGTGCCAGTAGCAGACTAGCGGGGACAGATACGCAGTATTTT
TRBJ2-1	NA	TRBV4-2	NA	CASSRSPGYNEQFF	TGTGCCAGCAGCCGATCACCGGGTTACAATGAGCAGTTCTTC
TRBJ2-3	NA	TRBV5-5	NA	CASSLLPRSSTDTQYF	TGTGCCAGCAGCTTGCTACCCCGTTCGAGCACAGATACGCAGTATTTT
TRBJ2-5	NA	TRBV19	NA	CASSGSGSQETQYF	TGTGCCAGTAGTGGGAGCGGGTCCCAAGAGACCCAGTACTTC
TRBJ1-4	NA	TRBV5-1	NA	CASSFSPDEKLFF	TGCGCCAGCAGCTTCTCCCCGGATGAAAAACTGTTTTTT
TRBJ2-7	NA	TRBV28	NA	CASSGKGGGSYEQYF	TGTGCCAGCAGTGGGAAAGGGGGAGGGTCCTACGAGCAGTACTTC
TRBJ1-4	TRBD1	TRBV4-2	NA	CASRGTGQSEKLFF	TGTGCCAGCAGGGGGACAGGGCAGAGTGAAAAACTGTTTTTT
TRBJ2-2	NA	TRBV27	NA	CASTSTGELFF	TGTGCCAGCACGTCCACCGGGGAGCTGTTTTTT
TRBJ1-5	TRBD1	TRBV30	NA	CALDREGNQPQHF	TGTGCCTTGGACAGGGAGGGCAATCAGCCCCAGCATTTT
TRBJ2-6	TRBD2	TRBV10-3	NA	CATLAGPRWSGANVLTF	TGTGCCACCTTAGCGGGGCCGCGGTGGTCTGGGGCCAACGTCCTGACTTTC
TRBJ2-1	TRBD1	TRBV2	NA	CASSDRGNEQFF	TGTGCCAGTTCGGACAGGGGTAATGAGCAGTTCTTC
TRBJ1-1	NA	TRBV21-1	NA	CASSKATRVANTEAFF	TGTGCCAGCAGCAAAGCGACGAGGGTTGCAAACACTGAAGCTTTCTTT
TRBJ2-7	NA	TRBV27	NA	CASSLYHGEGYEQYF	TGTGCCAGCAGTTTATACCACGGAGAGGGTTACGAGCAGTACTTC
TRBJ1-5	TRBD1	TRBV28	few	CASSKGGFGNQPQHF	TGTGCCAGCAGCAAAGGGGGCTTTGGAAATCAGCCCCAGCATTTT
TRBJ2-4	NA	TRBV28	NA	CASKLGPDGINNIQYF	TGTGCCAGCAAACTGGGCCCGGACGGGATCAACAACATTCAGTACTTC
TRBJ2-7	TRBD1	TRBV10-3	NA	CAIRRSGTGAYEQYF	TGTGCCATCAGACGTTCCGGGACAGGGGCCTACGAGCAGTACTTC
TRBJ1-2	TRBD1	TRBV28	NA	CASSPQGGYFYGYTF	TGTGCCAGCAGTCCCCAGGGGGGATACTTCTATGGCTACACCTTC
TRBJ2-2	NA	TRBV5-1	NA	CASSSTGTLNTGELFF	TGCGCCAGCAGCTCTACCGGGACTTTGAACACCGGGGAGCTGTTTTTT
TRBJ2-3	TRBD2	TRBV28	NA	CASSLIGGGAGTDTQYF	TGTGCCAGCAGTTTAATCGGCGGGGGGGCTGGCACAGATACGCAGTATTTT
TRBJ1-1	NA	TRBV9	NA	CASSALLTNTEAFF	TGTGCCAGCAGCGCCCTCCTAACGAACACTGAAGCTTTCTTT
TRBJ2-1	TRBD2	TRBV10-3	NA	CATSASGGSSYNEQFF	TGTGCCACCTCGGCTAGCGGGGGCAGCTCCTACAATGAGCAGTTCTTC
TRBJ2-7	TRBD1	TRBV11-1	NA	CASSQAGTGGKGEQYF	TGTGCCAGCAGCCAAGCCGGGACAGGGGGCAAGGGCGAGCAGTACTTC
TRBJ1-2	NA	TRBV11-1	NA	CASSSSGQAANNYGYTF	TGTGCCAGCAGCTCCTCGGGACAAGCCGCTAATAACTATGGCTACACCTTC
TRBJ1-5	NA	TRBV19	few	CASSIGWGPGQPQHF	TGTGCCAGTAGTATAGGTTGGGGGCCCGGTCAGCCCCAGCATTTT
TRBJ2-1	NA	TRBV4-1	NA	CASSQDDSSEREQFF	TGCGCCAGCAGCCAAGACGACTCGAGTGAGAGGGAGCAGTTCTTC
TRBJ2-7	NA	TRBV7-3	once	CASSVQGGPSEQYF	TGTGCCAGCAGCGTGCAGGGAGGTCCATCCGAGCAGTACTTC
TRBJ2-3	TRBD1	TRBV7-9	NA	CASSPRGGREADTQYF	TGTGCCAGCAGCCCCAGAGGGGGCAGGGAAGCAGATACGCAGTATTTT
TRBJ2-1	TRBD2	TRBV9	NA	CASSAGGTSGPNEQFF	TGTGCCAGCAGCGCAGGAGGGACTAGCGGGCCCAATGAGCAGTTCTTC
TRBJ2-7	TRBD2	TRBV27	NA	CASTPSGGAYEQYF	TGTGCCAGCACTCCTAGCGGGGGGGCATACGAGCAGTACTTC
TRBJ1-3	TRBD1	TRBV2	NA	CASSFPGQGRLGGNTIYF	TGTGCCAGCAGTTTCCCGGGACAGGGGCGGCTCGGTGGAAACACCATATATTTT
TRBJ2-7	NA	TRBV18	NA	CASSQPPQTYEQYF	TGTGCCAGCTCACAACCCCCCCAGACCTACGAGCAGTACTTC
TRBJ2-2	NA	TRBV2	NA	CASSPLGGQNTGELFF	TGTGCCAGCAGTCCCCTGGGGGGGCAGAACACCGGGGAGCTGTTTTTT
TRBJ2-3	NA	TRBV5-1	NA	CASSLGQGGADTQYF	TGCGCCAGCAGCTTGGGACAGGGCGGGGCAGATACGCAGTATTTT
TRBJ1-4	TRBD1	TRBV5-1	NA	CASSLAVGQGGEKLFF	TGCGCCAGCAGCTTGGCAGTGGGACAGGGAGGGGAAAAACTGTTTTTT
TRBJ2-1	NA	TRBV2	few	CANARDFQPYNEQFF	TGTGCCAACGCACGGGACTTCCAACCGTACAATGAGCAGTTCTTC
TRBJ2-3	NA	TRBV6-4	NA	CASGQQGSDTQYF	TGTGCCAGCGGACAACAGGGTTCAGATACGCAGTATTTT
TRBJ2-5	NA	TRBV19	few	CASSSSGQETQYF	TGTGCCAGTAGTTCCTCGGGGCAAGAGACCCAGTACTTC
TRBJ1-6	NA	TRBV19	NA	CASQQTVGSYNSPLHF	TGTGCCAGTCAACAGACCGTCGGATCCTATAATTCACCCCTCCACTTT
TRBJ1-5	NA	TRBV19	NA	CASNPPGLSNQPQHF	TGTGCCAGTAACCCCCCAGGGTTGAGCAATCAGCCCCAGCATTTT
TRBJ2-5	TRBD2	TRBV7-6	NA	CASSSRLAGIQETQYF	TGTGCCAGCAGCTCTAGACTAGCGGGGATTCAAGAGACCCAGTACTTC